This T cell receptor beta chain emerged from a study of blood T cell repertoires in COVID-19. Turning to the study itself: Acute-phase and convalescent COVID-19 samples originated in the United States, Italy and Spain. PBMCs, B-cell-depleted T cells, or T cells provided the cDNA or gDNA that made up the material.

Original handling: Nucleated cell counts were estimated from reference gene primer amplification. Only in-frame clones appear in the TCRdb table, and some are missing; sequencing was by immunoSEQ multiplex PCR. V and J calls and clone size come straight from that table; D and trimming were deduced from the DNA. Of under 350,000 clones listed, about 89% are singletons. Germline V gives CDR1 MGHRA, CDR2 YSYEKL. The CDR3 spans 16 residues. Trimming left V 2 bases short and J 5 bases short, with 15 bases between. The sample taken for sequencing was peripheral blood. This chain joins TRBV4-1 and TRBJ2-2; a possible D gene is TRBD1 (6 bases). This receptor was obtained from a man aged 35 to 55 with acute or convalescent COVID-19. CDR3: CASSQRTGQRTGELFF. CDR3 in DNA: TGCGCCAGCAGCCAACGTACAGGGCAGAGAACCGGGGAGCTGTTTTTT.